This is a list of T cell receptor beta chains from one sample in a study of T cells in Graves' hyperthyroidism and ophthalmopathy. One entry per CDR3 protein, called by TCRdb with MiXCR from the multiplex PCR reads. Of a few hundred thousand distinct CDR3 sequences detected, around a sixth appear once; the ten largest clones hold around 54%. Sequencing was done on a sample of blood. These receptors originate from a woman aged 50 to 60 with Graves' hyperthyroidism. The CDR3 runs from the conserved cysteine through the conserved F or W. A D gene is named only where the DNA matches it firmly. Not every row has a clone size; where given, it reads once, few, many or a size class.

v_call	d_call	clone_size	j_call	cdr3_nt	cdr3_aa
TRBV20-1	TRBD1	many	TRBJ1-2	TGCAGTGCTTATGACAGGGACTATGGCTACACCTTC	CSAYDRDYGYTF
TRBV5-1	-	-	TRBJ1-2	TGCGCCAGCAGCTTGGCCTCCAGGAATGGCTACACCTTC	CASSLASRNGYTF
TRBV2	-	-	TRBJ1-2	TGTGCCAGCAGTGAGGAATCGGGGGCCCTCGGCTACACCTTC	CASSEESGALGYTF
TRBV20-1	-	many	TRBJ1-1	TGCAGTGCGGGTCAGCCTGCCACTGAAGCTTTCTTT	CSAGQPATEAFF
TRBV7-2	TRBD1	many	TRBJ1-2	TGTGCCAGCAGCCCCGGGGGGGGACAGGGGAATGGCTACACCTTC	CASSPGGGQGNGYTF
TRBV24-1	-	many	TRBJ2-2	TGTGCCTCCGCCCCGGACACCAACACCGGGGAGCTGTTTTTT	CASAPDTNTGELFF
TRBV2	-	many	TRBJ2-2	TGTGCCAGCAGATCGACCATTGCGAACACCGGGGAGCTGTTTTTT	CASRSTIANTGELFF
TRBV19	TRBD1	-	TRBJ1-1	TGTGCCAGTAGTTTCGCCGGGACAGGGGACACTGAAGCTTCCTTT	CASSFAGTGDTEASF
TRBV9	TRBD2	few	TRBJ2-1	TGTGCCAGCACGAGAGTCGCGGGGGGCGGGGCCGATGAGCAGTTCTTC	CASTRVAGGGADEQFF
TRBV11-2	-	many	TRBJ2-7	TGTGCCAGCAGCTTAGTCGGTGGGCCGATGCTCTCCTACGAGCAGTACTTC	CASSLVGGPMLSYEQYF
TRBV3-1	-	many	TRBJ2-7	TGTGCCAGCAGCCTGATTAGCGCCGGGGTCAACGAGCAGTACTTC	CASSLISAGVNEQYF
TRBV5-1	TRBD2	many	TRBJ2-7	TGCGCCAGCAGTCGGACTAGCGGGAGGAGTAACGAGCAGTACTTC	CASSRTSGRSNEQYF
TRBV20-1	-	many	TRBJ2-1	TGCAGTGCTAGAGGGGTAGTTCCCTACAAAACCAATGAGCAGTTCTTC	CSARGVVPYKTNEQFF
TRBV13	-	many	TRBJ1-1	TGTGCCAGCAGCTTAGGAGGGATGAACACTGAAGCTTTCTTT	CASSLGGMNTEAFF
TRBV7-9	-	few	TRBJ1-1	TGTGCCAGCAGCTTAGGCTGGGGTGCTGAAGCTTTCTTT	CASSLGWGAEAFF
TRBV11-2	-	many	TRBJ1-1	TGTGCCAGCAGCTTAGTATCTTATTGGGGGACTGAAGCTTTCTTT	CASSLVSYWGTEAFF
TRBV7-8	-	many	TRBJ2-5	TGTGCCAGCAGCTTAGGGTCCAGGCAAGAGACCCAGTACTTC	CASSLGSRQETQYF
TRBV20-1	TRBD2	-	TRBJ2-1	TGCAGTGCTAAGGGCCAGACTAGCGGGAGAGACAATGAGCAGTTCTTC	CSAKGQTSGRDNEQFF
TRBV15	-	many	TRBJ1-1	TGTGCCACCAGCAGAGATCGAGTAGGGAACACTGAAGCTTTCTTT	CATSRDRVGNTEAFF